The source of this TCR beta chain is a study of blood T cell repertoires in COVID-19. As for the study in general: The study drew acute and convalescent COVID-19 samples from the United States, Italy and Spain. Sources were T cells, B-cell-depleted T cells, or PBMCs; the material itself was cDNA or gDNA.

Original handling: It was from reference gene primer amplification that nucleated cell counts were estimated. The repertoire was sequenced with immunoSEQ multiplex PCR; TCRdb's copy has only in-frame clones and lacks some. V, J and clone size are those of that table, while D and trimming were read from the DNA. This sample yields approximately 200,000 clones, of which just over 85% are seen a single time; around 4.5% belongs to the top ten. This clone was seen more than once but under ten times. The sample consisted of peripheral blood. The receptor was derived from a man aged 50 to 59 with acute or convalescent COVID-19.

CDR3 in amino acids: CASSQEMGTLAFF. As DNA, the CDR3 is TGTGCCAGCAGCCAAGAAATGGGGACACTGGCTTTCTTT. This chain uses TRBV3-1 (or the pseudogene TRBV3-2) with TRBJ1-1; perhaps TRBD1 as D (6 bases). Between the trimmed V and J ends, which lost 0 bases and 11 bases, there was a span of 13 bases. Germline assignment: CDR1 LGHDT and CDR2 YNNKEL (reference sequence). CDR3 length: 13 amino acids.